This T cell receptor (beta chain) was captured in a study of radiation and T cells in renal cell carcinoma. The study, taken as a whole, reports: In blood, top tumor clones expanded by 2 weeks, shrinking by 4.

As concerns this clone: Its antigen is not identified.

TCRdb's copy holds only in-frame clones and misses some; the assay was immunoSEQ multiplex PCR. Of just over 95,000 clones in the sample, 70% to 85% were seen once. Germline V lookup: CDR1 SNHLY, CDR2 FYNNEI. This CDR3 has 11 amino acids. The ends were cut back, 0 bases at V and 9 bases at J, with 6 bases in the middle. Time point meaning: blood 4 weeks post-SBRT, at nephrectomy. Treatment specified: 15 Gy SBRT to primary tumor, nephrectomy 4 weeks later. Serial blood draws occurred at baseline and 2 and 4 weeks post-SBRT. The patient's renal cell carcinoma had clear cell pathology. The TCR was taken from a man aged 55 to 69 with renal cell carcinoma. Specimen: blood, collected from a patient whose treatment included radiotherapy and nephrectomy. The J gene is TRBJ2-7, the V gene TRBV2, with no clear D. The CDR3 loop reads CASSEALRQYF. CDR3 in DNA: TGTGCCAGCAGTGAAGCGCTCCGGCAGTACTTC.